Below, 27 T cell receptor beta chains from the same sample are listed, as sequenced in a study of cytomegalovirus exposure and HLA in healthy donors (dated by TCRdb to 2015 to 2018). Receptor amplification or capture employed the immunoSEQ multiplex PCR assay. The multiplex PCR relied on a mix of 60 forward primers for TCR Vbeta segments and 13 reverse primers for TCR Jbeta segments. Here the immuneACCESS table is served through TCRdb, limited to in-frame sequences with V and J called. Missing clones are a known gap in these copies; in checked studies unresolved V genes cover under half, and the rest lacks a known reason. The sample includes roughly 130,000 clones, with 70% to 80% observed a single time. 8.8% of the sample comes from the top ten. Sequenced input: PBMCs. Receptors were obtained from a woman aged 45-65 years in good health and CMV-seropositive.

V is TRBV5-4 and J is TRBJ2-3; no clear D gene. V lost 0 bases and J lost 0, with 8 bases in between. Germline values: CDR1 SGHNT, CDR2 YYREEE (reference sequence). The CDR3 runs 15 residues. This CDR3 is CASSLDTSSTDTQYF. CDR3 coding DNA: TGTGCCAGCAGCTTGGACACCTCTAGCACAGATACGCAGTATTTT.

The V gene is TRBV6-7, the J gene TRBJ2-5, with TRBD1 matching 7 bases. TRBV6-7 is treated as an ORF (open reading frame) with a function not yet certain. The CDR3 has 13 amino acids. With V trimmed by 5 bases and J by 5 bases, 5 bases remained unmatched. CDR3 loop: CASSTTGLETQYF. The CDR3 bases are TGTGCCAGCAGTACGACAGGGCTGGAGACCCAGTACTTC.

In DNA form, the CDR3 reads TGCGCCAGCAGCCTTAGGAGGTTATCCACTGAAGCTTTCTTT. Translation: CASSLRRLSTEAFF. The chain joins TRBV5-1 to TRBJ1-1; unclear D gene. Trimming cost V 4 bases and J 4 bases, with 14 bases left between them. The CDR3 covers 14 residues. In germline, CDR1 is SGHRS, CDR2 YFSETQ.

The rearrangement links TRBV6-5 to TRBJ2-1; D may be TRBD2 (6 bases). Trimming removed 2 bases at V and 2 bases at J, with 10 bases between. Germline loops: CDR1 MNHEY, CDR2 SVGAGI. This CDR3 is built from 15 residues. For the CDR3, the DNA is TGTGCCAGCAGTTACCTCGGGGGTACCTACAATGAGCAGTTCTTC. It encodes CASSYLGGTYNEQFF.

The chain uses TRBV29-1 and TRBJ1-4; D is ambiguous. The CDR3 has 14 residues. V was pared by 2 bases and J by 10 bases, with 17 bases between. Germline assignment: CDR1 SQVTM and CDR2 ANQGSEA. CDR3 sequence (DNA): TGCAGCGTTGAAATCGGGAGTGGGGTAGGAAAACTGTTTTTT. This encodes CSVEIGSGVGKLFF.

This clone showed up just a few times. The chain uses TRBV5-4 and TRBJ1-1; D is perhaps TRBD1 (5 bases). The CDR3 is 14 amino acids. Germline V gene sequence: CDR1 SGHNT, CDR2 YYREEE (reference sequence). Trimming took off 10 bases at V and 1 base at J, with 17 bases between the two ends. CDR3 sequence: CAYSSATENTEAFF. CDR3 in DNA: TGTGCCTACTCGTCTGCGACAGAGAACACTGAAGCTTTCTTT.

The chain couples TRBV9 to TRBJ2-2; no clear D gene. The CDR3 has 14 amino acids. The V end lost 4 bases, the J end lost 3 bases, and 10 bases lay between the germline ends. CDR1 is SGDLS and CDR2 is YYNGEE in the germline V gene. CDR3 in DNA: TGTGCCAGCAGCTTCTCGCAGGACACCGGGGAGCTGTTTTTT. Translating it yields CASSFSQDTGELFF.

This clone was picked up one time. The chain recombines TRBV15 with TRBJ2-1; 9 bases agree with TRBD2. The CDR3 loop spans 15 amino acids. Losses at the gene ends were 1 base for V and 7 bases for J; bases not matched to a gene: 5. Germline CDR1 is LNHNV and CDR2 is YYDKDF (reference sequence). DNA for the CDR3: TGTGCCACCAGCAGAGGGAGCGGGGGGATGAATGAGCAGTTCTTC. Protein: CATSRGSGGMNEQFF. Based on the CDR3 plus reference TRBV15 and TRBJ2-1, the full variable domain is DAMVIQNPRYQVTQFGKPVTLSCSQTLNHNVMYWYQQKSSQAPKLLFHYYDKDFNNEADTPDNFQSRRPNTSFCFLDIRSPGLGDTAMYLCATSRGSGGMNEQFFGPGTRLTVL.

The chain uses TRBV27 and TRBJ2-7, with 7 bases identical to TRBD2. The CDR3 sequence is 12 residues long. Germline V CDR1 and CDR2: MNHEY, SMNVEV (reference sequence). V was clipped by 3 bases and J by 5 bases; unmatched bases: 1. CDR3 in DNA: TGTGCCAGCAGTTTTCGGGGGGACGAGCAGTACTTC. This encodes CASSFRGDEQYF.

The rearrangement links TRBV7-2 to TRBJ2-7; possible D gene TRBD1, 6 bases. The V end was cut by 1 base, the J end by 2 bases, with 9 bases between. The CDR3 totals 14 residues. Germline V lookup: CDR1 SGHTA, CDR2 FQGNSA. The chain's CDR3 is CASSLVAGAYEQYF. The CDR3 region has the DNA TGTGCCAGCAGCTTAGTTGCAGGGGCCTACGAGCAGTACTTC.

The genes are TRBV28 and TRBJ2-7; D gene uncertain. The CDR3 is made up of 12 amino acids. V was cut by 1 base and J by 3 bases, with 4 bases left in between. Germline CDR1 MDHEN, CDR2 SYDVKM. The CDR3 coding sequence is TGTGCCAGCAGTTTATACGGCTACGAGCAGTACTTC. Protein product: CASSLYGYEQYF. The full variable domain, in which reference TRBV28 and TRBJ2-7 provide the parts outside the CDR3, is DVKVTQSSRYLVKRTGEKVFLECVQDMDHENMFWYRQDPGLGLRLIYFSYDVKMKEKGDIPEGYSVSREKKERFSLILESASTNQTSMYLCASSLYGYEQYFGPGTRLTVT.

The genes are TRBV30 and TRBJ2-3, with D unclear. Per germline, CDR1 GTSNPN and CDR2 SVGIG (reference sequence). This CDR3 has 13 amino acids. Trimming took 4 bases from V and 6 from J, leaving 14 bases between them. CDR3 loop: CAWTGVSLDTQYF. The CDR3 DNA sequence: TGTGCCTGGACCGGAGTATCCTTGGATACGCAGTATTTT.

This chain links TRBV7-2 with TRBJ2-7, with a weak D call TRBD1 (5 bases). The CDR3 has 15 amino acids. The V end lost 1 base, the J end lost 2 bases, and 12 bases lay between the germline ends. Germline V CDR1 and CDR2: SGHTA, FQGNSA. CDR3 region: CASSLVPQGAYEQYF. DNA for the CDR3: TGTGCCAGCAGCTTAGTCCCCCAAGGGGCCTACGAGCAGTACTTC.

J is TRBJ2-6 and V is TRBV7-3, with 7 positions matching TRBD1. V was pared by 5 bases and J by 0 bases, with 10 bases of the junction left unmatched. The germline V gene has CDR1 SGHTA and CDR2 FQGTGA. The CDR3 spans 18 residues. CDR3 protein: CASSIAGGIYSGANVLTF. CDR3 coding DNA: TGTGCCAGCAGCATAGCAGGGGGTATATACTCTGGGGCCAACGTCCTGACTTTC.

For the CDR3, the DNA is TGCGCCAGCAGCTTGGGTAGTCGAACAGATACGCAGTATTTT. This gives the protein CASSLGSRTDTQYF. The genes are TRBV5-1 and TRBJ2-3; D call uncertain. The CDR3 is 14 residues long. Germline CDR1 and CDR2: SGHRS and YFSETQ. Trimming stripped 0 bases from V and 3 bases from J, with 8 bases between.

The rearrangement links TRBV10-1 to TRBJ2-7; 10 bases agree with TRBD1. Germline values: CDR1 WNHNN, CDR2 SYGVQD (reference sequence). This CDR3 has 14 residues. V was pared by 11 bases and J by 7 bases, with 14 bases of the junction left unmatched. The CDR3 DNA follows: TGCGCCGGCCTTCTGGGGACAGGGGTGATAGAGCAGTACTTC. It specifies CAGLLGTGVIEQYF.

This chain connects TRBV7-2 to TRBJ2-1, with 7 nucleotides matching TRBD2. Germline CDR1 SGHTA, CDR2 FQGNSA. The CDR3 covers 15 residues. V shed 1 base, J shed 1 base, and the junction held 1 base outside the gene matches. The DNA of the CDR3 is TGTGCCAGCAGCTTAGACGGGGGGTCCTACAATGAGCAGTTCTTC. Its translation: CASSLDGGSYNEQFF.

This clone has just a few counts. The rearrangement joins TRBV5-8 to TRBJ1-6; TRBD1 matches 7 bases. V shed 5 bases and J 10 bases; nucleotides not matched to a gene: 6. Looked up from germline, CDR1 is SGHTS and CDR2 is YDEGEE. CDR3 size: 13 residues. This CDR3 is CASSLRQGSPLHF. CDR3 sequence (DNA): TGTGCCAGCAGTTTAAGACAGGGCTCACCCCTCCACTTT.

CDR3 bases: TGTGCCAGCGGACAGGGCCCCACAGATACGCAGTATTTT. This codes for CASGQGPTDTQYF. The rearrangement links TRBV9 to TRBJ2-3; 8 nucleotides match TRBD1. V lost 7 bases and J lost 2; bases outside the gene matches: 3. Germline V lookup: CDR1 SGDLS, CDR2 YYNGEE. The CDR3 has 13 residues.

The CDR3 region is CASSFDRGTEAFF. CDR3 sequence (DNA): TGTGCCAGCAGTTTCGACAGGGGCACTGAAGCTTTCTTT. V and J are TRBV6-5 and TRBJ1-1; the match to TRBD1 covers 8 bases. The germline CDR1 and CDR2 sequences are MNHEY and SVGAGI. The CDR3 spans 13 residues. V was pared by 4 bases and J by 4 bases, with 2 bases of the junction left unmatched.

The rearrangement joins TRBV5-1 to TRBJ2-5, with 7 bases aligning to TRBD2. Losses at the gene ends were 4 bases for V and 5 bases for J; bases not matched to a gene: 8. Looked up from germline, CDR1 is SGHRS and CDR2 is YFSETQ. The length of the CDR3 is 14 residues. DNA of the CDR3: TGCGCCAGCAGCCCTAGGATTAGCGGGGAGACCCAGTACTTC. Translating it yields CASSPRISGETQYF.

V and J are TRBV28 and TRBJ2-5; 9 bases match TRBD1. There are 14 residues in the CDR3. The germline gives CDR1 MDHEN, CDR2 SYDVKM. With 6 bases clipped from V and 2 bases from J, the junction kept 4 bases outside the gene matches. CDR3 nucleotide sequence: TGTGCCAGCAGGAGCGACAGGGGGCAAGAGACCCAGTACTTC. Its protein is CASRSDRGQETQYF.

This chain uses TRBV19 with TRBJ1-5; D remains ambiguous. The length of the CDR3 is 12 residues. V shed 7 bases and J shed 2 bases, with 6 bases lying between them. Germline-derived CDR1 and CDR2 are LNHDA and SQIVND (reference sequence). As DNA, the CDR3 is TGTGCCAGTACCTCGGGCAATCAGCCCCAGCATTTT. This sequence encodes CASTSGNQPQHF.

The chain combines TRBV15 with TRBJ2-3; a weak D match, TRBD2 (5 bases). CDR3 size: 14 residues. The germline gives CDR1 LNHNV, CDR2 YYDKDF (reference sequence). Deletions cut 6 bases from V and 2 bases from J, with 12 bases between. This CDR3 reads CATRKVGVTDTQYF. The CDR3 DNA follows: TGTGCCACCAGAAAAGTGGGAGTCACAGATACGCAGTATTTT.

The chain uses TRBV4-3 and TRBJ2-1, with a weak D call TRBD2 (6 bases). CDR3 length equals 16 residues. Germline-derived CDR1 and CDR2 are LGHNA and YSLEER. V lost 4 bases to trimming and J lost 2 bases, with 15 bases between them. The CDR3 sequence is CASSRERASTYNEQFF. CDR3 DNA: TGCGCCAGCAGCCGGGAGCGGGCATCAACCTACAATGAGCAGTTCTTC.

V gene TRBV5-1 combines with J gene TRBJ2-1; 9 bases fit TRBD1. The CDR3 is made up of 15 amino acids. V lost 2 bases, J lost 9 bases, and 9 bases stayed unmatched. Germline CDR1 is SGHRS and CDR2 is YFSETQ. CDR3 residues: CASSFTGGNGVEQFF. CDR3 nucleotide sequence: TGCGCCAGCAGCTTCACAGGGGGCAACGGGGTTGAGCAGTTCTTC.

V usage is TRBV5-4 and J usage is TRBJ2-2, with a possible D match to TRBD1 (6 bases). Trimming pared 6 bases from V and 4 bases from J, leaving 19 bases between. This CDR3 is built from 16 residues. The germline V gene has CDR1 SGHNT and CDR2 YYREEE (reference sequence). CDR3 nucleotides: TGTGCCAGCACCCCGATACAGGGAAGGGGCACCGGGGAGCTGTTTTTT. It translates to CASTPIQGRGTGELFF.